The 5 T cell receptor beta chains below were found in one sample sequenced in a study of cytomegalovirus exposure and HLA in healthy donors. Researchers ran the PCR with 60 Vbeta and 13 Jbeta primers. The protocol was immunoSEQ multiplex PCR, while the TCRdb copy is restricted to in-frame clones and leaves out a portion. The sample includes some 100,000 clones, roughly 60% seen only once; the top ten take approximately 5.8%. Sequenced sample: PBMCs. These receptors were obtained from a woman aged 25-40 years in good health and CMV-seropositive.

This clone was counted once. For the CDR3, the DNA is TGCGCCAGCAGCGTCTCCGGGACACAAGAGACCCAGTACTTC. This sequence encodes CASSVSGTQETQYF. The chain joins TRBV10-2 to TRBJ2-5; the D gene is possibly TRBD1 (6 bases). Trimming removed 6 bases at V and 2 bases at J, with 13 bases between. CDR3 length equals 14 residues. Germline values: CDR1 WSHSY, CDR2 SAAADI.

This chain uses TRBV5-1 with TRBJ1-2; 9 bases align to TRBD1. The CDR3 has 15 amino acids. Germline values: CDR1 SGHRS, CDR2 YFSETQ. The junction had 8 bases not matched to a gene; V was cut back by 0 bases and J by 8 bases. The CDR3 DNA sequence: TGCGCCAGCAGCTTGGGCCCGGGACAGGGAACGGGCTACACCTTC. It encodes CASSLGPGQGTGYTF.

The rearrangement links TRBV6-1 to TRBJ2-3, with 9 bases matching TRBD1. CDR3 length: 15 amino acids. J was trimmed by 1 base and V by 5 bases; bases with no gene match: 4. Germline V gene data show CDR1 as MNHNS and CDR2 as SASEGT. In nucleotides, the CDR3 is TGTGCCAGCAGTAGGGGACAGGGCGGCACAGATACGCAGTATTTT. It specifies CASSRGQGGTDTQYF.

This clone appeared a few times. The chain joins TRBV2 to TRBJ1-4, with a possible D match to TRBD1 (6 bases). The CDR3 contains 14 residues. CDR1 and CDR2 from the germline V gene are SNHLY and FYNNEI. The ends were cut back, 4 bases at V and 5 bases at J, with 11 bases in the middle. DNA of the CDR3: TGTGCCAGCAGTGTGGGGGGGCGCAATGAAAAACTGTTTTTT. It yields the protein CASSVGGRNEKLFF.

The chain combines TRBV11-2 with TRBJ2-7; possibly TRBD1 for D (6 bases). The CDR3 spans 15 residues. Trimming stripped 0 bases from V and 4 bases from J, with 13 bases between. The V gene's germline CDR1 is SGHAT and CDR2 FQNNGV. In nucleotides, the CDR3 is TGTGCCAGCAGCTTAGATCACGACAGGCTATACGAGCAGTACTTC. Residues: CASSLDHDRLYEQYF.